This T cell receptor (beta chain) was obtained from a study of tissue T cells after allogeneic stem cell transplantation. Profiled with immunoSEQ multiplex PCR; TCRdb holds only in-frame clones, not every one. This table has 20,000 to 25,000 clones, about 70% appearing once. To note about this clone: Gene names and germline match the mouse. The read comes to an end 1 residue before the CDR3 does, leaving the germline J gene to fill in the end.

V trimming: 5 bases; J trimming: 3 bases; junction bases outside the gene matches: 0. The CDR3 has 12 residues. The germline CDR1 and CDR2 sequences are FNHDT and SITEND (reference sequence). This receptor was obtained from a female BALB/c mouse in good health. Mouse MHC haplotype: H2-d. Specimen: blood. V gene TRBV19 combines with J gene TRBJ2-5; TRBD1 matches 7 bases. The CDR3 reads CASRQGQDTQYF. The sequenced part of the CDR3 DNA is TGTGCCAGCAGACAGGGGCAAGACACCCAGTAC.